The clone carrying this T cell receptor (beta chain) was seen ten or more times. Germline CDR1 and CDR2: SQVTM and ANQGSEA. This CDR3 spans 13 amino acids. Trimming pared 3 bases from V and 5 bases from J, leaving 13 bases between. This record comes from a study of human T cells and chemical hapten exposure. Study-level information: A mostly female patient group had alopecia areata, totalis or universalis.

MiXCR, applied by TCRdb to the RACE reads, yields one record per CDR3 protein. The profile shows tens of thousands of distinct CDR3 sequences, around 10% of them singletons. Regarding time point: patch test 2, 6 weeks after DPC sensitization. The treatment here: therapeutic diphenylcyclopropenone sensitization with weekly scalp DPC. The sequenced sample was whole blood, obtained in connection with sensitization to the hapten diphenylcyclopropenone (DPC). The chain employs TRBV29-1 and TRBJ1-1; D remains unclear. The receptor's source is a woman between 50 and 59 years old with alopecia areata. Some clones in this sample may be carry-over from other donors' samples. DNA of the CDR3: TGCAGCGTTGATCCCGATTTAAGGACTGAAGCTTTCTTT. Its protein is CSVDPDLRTEAFF.